A selection of T cell receptor beta chains follows, all from one sample in a study of OX40 agonist ivuxolimab in advanced cancers. Clones were sequenced by immunoSEQ multiplex PCR, and TCRdb holds only the in-frame ones, with some missing. Altogether around 35,000 clones are present, around 80% being singletons, with the ten largest covering about a fifth. The starting material was CD4+ or CD8+ T cells sorted from blood, obtained in a trial of the OX40 agonist ivuxolimab. The source is an adult with an advanced solid tumor such as melanoma, head and neck, liver or kidney cancer. The CDR3 runs from the conserved cysteine through the conserved F or W. Fields, in order: clone size, D gene, J gene, V gene, CDR3 DNA, CDR3 protein. D genes are given only for firm matches. Rows may omit the clone size; those that give it use once, few, many or a size class.

abundance: NA; d_gene: TRBD1; j_gene: TRBJ1-5; v_gene: TRBV10-3; CDR3nt: TGTGCCATCAAGGGGACAGGGAGTCAGCCCCAGCATTTT; CDR3aa: CAIKGTGSQPQHF
abundance: NA; d_gene: TRBD2; j_gene: TRBJ2-5; v_gene: TRBV7-3; CDR3nt: TGTGCCAGCAGCTTAGGTGGTGGCGGGAGTGGTGAGACCCAGTACTTC; CDR3aa: CASSLGGGGSGETQYF
abundance: NA; d_gene: TRBD1; j_gene: TRBJ1-5; v_gene: TRBV7-9; CDR3nt: TGTGCCAGCAGCTTAACAGGGGGCGGGCAGCCCCAGCATTTT; CDR3aa: CASSLTGGGQPQHF
abundance: medium-sized; d_gene: NA; j_gene: TRBJ2-1; v_gene: TRBV2; CDR3nt: TGTGCCAGCAGAGAGTACTGGAGCTCCTACAATGAGCAGTTCTTC; CDR3aa: CASREYWSSYNEQFF
abundance: NA; d_gene: NA; j_gene: TRBJ1-2; v_gene: TRBV28; CDR3nt: TGTGCCAGCAGTTTTCGGTATGGCTACACCTTC; CDR3aa: CASSFRYGYTF
abundance: NA; d_gene: NA; j_gene: TRBJ1-2; v_gene: TRBV30; CDR3nt: TGTGCCTGTTTGGGAAGGGCTGGATATGGCTACACCTTC; CDR3aa: CACLGRAGYGYTF
abundance: medium-sized; d_gene: NA; j_gene: TRBJ2-2; v_gene: TRBV4-1; CDR3nt: TGCGCCAGCAGCCCTAGGACTGGACCGAACACCGGGGAGCTGTTTTTT; CDR3aa: CASSPRTGPNTGELFF
abundance: few; d_gene: NA; j_gene: TRBJ1-5; v_gene: TRBV6-6; CDR3nt: TGTGCCAGCAGTTACTCACAGCAGCCCCAGCATTTT; CDR3aa: CASSYSQQPQHF
abundance: NA; d_gene: NA; j_gene: TRBJ1-4; v_gene: TRBV5-1; CDR3nt: TGCGCCAGTAGCCCCGGGGTATATGCCGGAAAACTGTTTTTT; CDR3aa: CASSPGVYAGKLFF
abundance: NA; d_gene: NA; j_gene: TRBJ1-2; v_gene: TRBV6-5; CDR3nt: TGTGCCAGCAGTGTCCGGGACCCCAGGGGCGGCTACACCTTC; CDR3aa: CASSVRDPRGGYTF
abundance: NA; d_gene: NA; j_gene: TRBJ2-7; v_gene: TRBV11-2; CDR3nt: TGTGCCAGCAGCTTCCCTGTATCCTACGAGCAGTACTTC; CDR3aa: CASSFPVSYEQYF
abundance: NA; d_gene: NA; j_gene: TRBJ1-1; v_gene: TRBV9; CDR3nt: TGTGCCAGCAGCGTAGAATCCTGGGGCACTGAAGCTTTCTTT; CDR3aa: CASSVESWGTEAFF
abundance: NA; d_gene: NA; j_gene: TRBJ2-5; v_gene: TRBV4-3; CDR3nt: TGCGCCAGCAGCCAAGGGTCGGGTGGGACCCAGTACTTC; CDR3aa: CASSQGSGGTQYF
abundance: NA; d_gene: TRBD1; j_gene: TRBJ2-7; v_gene: TRBV7-2; CDR3nt: TGTGCCAGCAGCTTCCTATACAGGGGGCGCGGCTCCTACGAGCAGTACTTC; CDR3aa: CASSFLYRGRGSYEQYF
abundance: few; d_gene: NA; j_gene: TRBJ2-7; v_gene: TRBV6-5; CDR3nt: TGTGCCAGCAGTTACTCGAGGGACAACCTAGGCGAGCAGTACTTC; CDR3aa: CASSYSRDNLGEQYF
abundance: NA; d_gene: TRBD1; j_gene: TRBJ2-3; v_gene: TRBV18; CDR3nt: TGTGCCAGCTCACCGGGACAGGGGGGCACAGATACGCAGTATTTT; CDR3aa: CASSPGQGGTDTQYF
abundance: NA; d_gene: TRBD1; j_gene: TRBJ2-5; v_gene: TRBV18; CDR3nt: TGTGCCAGCTCACCCCTCCCGGGACAGGGCGGGGAGACCCAGTACTTC; CDR3aa: CASSPLPGQGGETQYF
abundance: NA; d_gene: NA; j_gene: TRBJ2-3; v_gene: TRBV27; CDR3nt: TGTGCCAGCAGTTTATGGAGGACGAGCCGAGGTGATACGCAGTATTTT; CDR3aa: CASSLWRTSRGDTQYF
abundance: NA; d_gene: NA; j_gene: TRBJ2-2; v_gene: TRBV6-1; CDR3nt: TGTGCCAGCAGTGAACAGAGGAACACCGGGGAGCTGTTTTTT; CDR3aa: CASSEQRNTGELFF
abundance: NA; d_gene: NA; j_gene: TRBJ1-5; v_gene: TRBV28; CDR3nt: TGTGCCAGCAGTTCTACAGGGCTTAGCAATCAGCCCCAGCATTTT; CDR3aa: CASSSTGLSNQPQHF
abundance: NA; d_gene: TRBD2; j_gene: TRBJ2-5; v_gene: TRBV11-3; CDR3nt: TGTGCCAGCAGCTTAAGTAGCGGGGGGGCCCTGGAGACCCAGTACTTC; CDR3aa: CASSLSSGGALETQYF
abundance: NA; d_gene: TRBD2; j_gene: TRBJ2-7; v_gene: TRBV5-6; CDR3nt: TGTGCCAGCAGCTTGATAGCGAGACTAGCGGGAGGTGGAGAGCAGTACTTC; CDR3aa: CASSLIARLAGGGEQYF
abundance: few; d_gene: TRBD1; j_gene: TRBJ1-6; v_gene: TRBV30; CDR3nt: TGTGCCTGGAAGGGGGCATTAAGCTCTTGGAATTCACCCCTCCACTTT; CDR3aa: CAWKGALSSWNSPLHF
abundance: NA; d_gene: NA; j_gene: TRBJ2-5; v_gene: TRBV15; CDR3nt: TGTGCCACCAGCTCCATTCTCAATATGGAGACCCAGTACTTC; CDR3aa: CATSSILNMETQYF
abundance: NA; d_gene: TRBD1; j_gene: TRBJ1-2; v_gene: TRBV2; CDR3nt: TGTGCCAGTTCCGGGACAGGAAATTATGGCTACACCTTC; CDR3aa: CASSGTGNYGYTF
abundance: NA; d_gene: TRBD2; j_gene: TRBJ2-3; v_gene: TRBV7-9; CDR3nt: TGTGCCAGCAGCTTAGCTAGCGGGAGTAGGGATACGCAGTATTTT; CDR3aa: CASSLASGSRDTQYF
abundance: medium-sized; d_gene: NA; j_gene: TRBJ2-1; v_gene: TRBV7-8; CDR3nt: TGTGCCAGCAGCCCGCCTAAGGAGGATGAGCAGTTCTTC; CDR3aa: CASSPPKEDEQFF
abundance: few; d_gene: NA; j_gene: TRBJ2-7; v_gene: TRBV7-4; CDR3nt: TGTGCCAGCAGCCGCCTCCGTGGGACTGAAAGCTCCTACGAGCAGTACTTC; CDR3aa: CASSRLRGTESSYEQYF
abundance: NA; d_gene: NA; j_gene: TRBJ2-1; v_gene: TRBV27; CDR3nt: TGTGCCAGCAGTTTATCGCTTCGTTTTGACGGCTTCAATGTCGATGAGCAGTTCTTC; CDR3aa: CASSLSLRFDGFNVDEQFF
abundance: NA; d_gene: TRBD2; j_gene: TRBJ2-3; v_gene: TRBV30; CDR3nt: TGTGCCTGTTCGACTAGCGGGGGCACAGATACGCAGTATTTT; CDR3aa: CACSTSGGTDTQYF
abundance: NA; d_gene: TRBD1; j_gene: TRBJ2-6; v_gene: TRBV15; CDR3nt: TGTGCCACCAGCAGAGCGGGGACAGGGAAGTTAGCTGGGGCCAACGTCCTGACTTTC; CDR3aa: CATSRAGTGKLAGANVLTF
abundance: NA; d_gene: TRBD2; j_gene: TRBJ2-3; v_gene: TRBV29-1; CDR3nt: TGCAGCGTCCAGACTAGCGGGAGGACCTATACGCAGTATTTT; CDR3aa: CSVQTSGRTYTQYF
abundance: NA; d_gene: TRBD2; j_gene: TRBJ2-1; v_gene: TRBV9; CDR3nt: TGTGCCAGCAGCGGATCGGGACTAGCGGGGACCTACAATGAGCAGTTCTTC; CDR3aa: CASSGSGLAGTYNEQFF
abundance: NA; d_gene: TRBD2; j_gene: TRBJ2-2; v_gene: TRBV28; CDR3nt: TGTGCCAGCAGTGGACTAGCGGGCACCGGGGAGCTGTTTTTT; CDR3aa: CASSGLAGTGELFF
abundance: NA; d_gene: TRBD1; j_gene: TRBJ2-3; v_gene: TRBV6-1; CDR3nt: TGTGCCAGCACTCGACAGGGGCCCACAGATACGCAGTATTTT; CDR3aa: CASTRQGPTDTQYF
abundance: NA; d_gene: NA; j_gene: TRBJ2-7; v_gene: TRBV5-6; CDR3nt: TGTGCCAGCAGCTTCGATTTGGACAAGGGGCAGTACTTC; CDR3aa: CASSFDLDKGQYF
abundance: NA; d_gene: NA; j_gene: TRBJ2-2; v_gene: TRBV27; CDR3nt: TGTGCCAGCAGTTTATGGGTGTCCGGGGAGCTGTTTTTT; CDR3aa: CASSLWVSGELFF
abundance: NA; d_gene: TRBD1; j_gene: TRBJ1-2; v_gene: TRBV4-3; CDR3nt: TGCGCCAGCAGCCAAGTGGGGACAGGTCGCGTCTATGGCTACACCTTC; CDR3aa: CASSQVGTGRVYGYTF
abundance: NA; d_gene: NA; j_gene: TRBJ2-5; v_gene: TRBV6-5; CDR3nt: TGTGCCAGCAGTATAATGGGGGGACCAGGGGGGACCCAGTACTTC; CDR3aa: CASSIMGGPGGTQYF
abundance: NA; d_gene: NA; j_gene: TRBJ2-7; v_gene: TRBV10-1; CDR3nt: TGCGCCAGCAGCCGTTCCAGGGTCGGCGAGCAGTACTTC; CDR3aa: CASSRSRVGEQYF